These T cell receptor beta chains were read from a single sample in a study of cytomegalovirus exposure and HLA in healthy donors. Assay used: immunoSEQ multiplex PCR; TCRdb lists only in-frame clones, some missing. The sample includes 200,000 to 300,000 clones, less than 90% of them seen just once. Sample: PBMCs. These receptor sequences come from a man aged 18 to 29 in good health and CMV-seropositive. The CDR3 runs from the conserved cysteine through the conserved F or W. The D gene is left open where the match is weak. Not all rows give a size; the values are once, few, many and, for expanded clones, a class.

j_gene: TRBJ2-4
v_gene: TRBV4-2
d_gene: TRBD1
abundance: .
CDR3aa: CASSPPGQALYF
CDR3nt: TGTGCCAGCAGCCCACCGGGACAGGCCCTATACTTC

j_gene: TRBJ2-1
v_gene: TRBV5-8
d_gene: .
abundance: .
CDR3aa: CASSPGFYNEQFF
CDR3nt: TGTGCCAGCAGCCCGGGATTCTACAATGAGCAGTTCTTC

j_gene: TRBJ2-1
v_gene: TRBV29-1
d_gene: TRBD2
abundance: .
CDR3aa: CSVDGGAYNEQFF
CDR3nt: TGCAGCGTTGACGGGGGGGCTTACAATGAGCAGTTCTTC

j_gene: TRBJ2-5
v_gene: TRBV7-2
d_gene: TRBD2
abundance: .
CDR3aa: CASSLVQTSGNTQYF
CDR3nt: TGTGCCAGCAGCTTAGTGCAGACTAGCGGGAATACCCAGTACTTC

j_gene: TRBJ2-2
v_gene: TRBV7-9
d_gene: .
abundance: .
CDR3aa: CASSGGEYNIDGELFF
CDR3nt: TGTGCCAGCAGCGGAGGGGAGTACAATATCGACGGGGAGCTGTTTTTT

j_gene: TRBJ2-5
v_gene: TRBV5-8
d_gene: .
abundance: .
CDR3aa: CASSLVLEETQYF
CDR3nt: TGTGCCAGCAGCTTGGTGCTCGAAGAGACCCAGTACTTC

j_gene: TRBJ1-2
v_gene: TRBV27
d_gene: TRBD1
abundance: .
CDR3aa: CASSLVGTAYYGYTF
CDR3nt: TGTGCCAGCAGTTTAGTCGGGACAGCCTACTATGGCTACACCTTC

j_gene: TRBJ2-5
v_gene: TRBV4-2
d_gene: .
abundance: .
CDR3aa: CASSQDWQNQETQYF
CDR3nt: TGTGCCAGCAGCCAAGATTGGCAGAACCAAGAGACCCAGTACTTC

j_gene: TRBJ2-7
v_gene: TRBV19
d_gene: TRBD1
abundance: .
CDR3aa: CASRDRGTEQYF
CDR3nt: TGTGCCAGTAGGGACAGGGGAACTGAGCAGTACTTC

j_gene: TRBJ1-3
v_gene: TRBV7-9
d_gene: .
abundance: many
CDR3aa: CASSSFAGNTIYF
CDR3nt: TGTGCCAGCAGCTCGTTTGCAGGAAACACCATATATTTT

j_gene: TRBJ1-2
v_gene: TRBV28
d_gene: .
abundance: .
CDR3aa: CASSPPDLGYTF
CDR3nt: TGTGCCAGCAGCCCCCCCGATCTTGGCTACACCTTC

j_gene: TRBJ1-5
v_gene: TRBV4-1
d_gene: .
abundance: .
CDR3aa: CASSQDRGVGNQPQHF
CDR3nt: TGCGCCAGCAGCCAAGATCGGGGTGTTGGCAATCAGCCCCAGCATTTT

j_gene: TRBJ2-2
v_gene: TRBV5-1
d_gene: .
abundance: .
CDR3aa: CASSLGARGYTTGELFF
CDR3nt: TGCGCCAGCAGCTTGGGGGCCCGTGGATATACCACCGGGGAGCTGTTTTTT

j_gene: TRBJ1-1
v_gene: TRBV5-1
d_gene: .
abundance: .
CDR3aa: CASSSGPRGGNTEAFF
CDR3nt: TGCGCCAGCAGCTCTGGACCCAGGGGCGGGAATACTGAAGCTTTCTTT

j_gene: TRBJ1-2
v_gene: TRBV18
d_gene: .
abundance: .
CDR3aa: CASSLETGTDYGYTF
CDR3nt: TGTGCCAGCTCACTTGAAACAGGGACGGACTATGGCTACACCTTC

j_gene: TRBJ1-2
v_gene: TRBV7-8
d_gene: .
abundance: .
CDR3aa: CASISPGKNYGYTF
CDR3nt: TGTGCCAGCATCAGTCCCGGGAAGAACTATGGCTACACCTTC

j_gene: TRBJ2-7
v_gene: TRBV15
d_gene: TRBD2
abundance: .
CDR3aa: CATSRAPSGTYEQYF
CDR3nt: TGTGCCACCAGCAGAGCCCCTAGCGGGACCTACGAGCAGTACTTC

j_gene: TRBJ2-1
v_gene: TRBV10-2
d_gene: TRBD2
abundance: few
CDR3aa: CASSPGLAGNEQFF
CDR3nt: TGCGCCAGCAGCCCGGGACTAGCGGGTAATGAGCAGTTCTTC

j_gene: TRBJ2-6
v_gene: TRBV7-9
d_gene: .
abundance: .
CDR3aa: CASSLEGVRANVLTF
CDR3nt: TGTGCCAGCAGCCTTGAGGGGGTACGGGCCAACGTCCTGACTTTC

j_gene: TRBJ1-2
v_gene: TRBV5-6
d_gene: .
abundance: .
CDR3aa: CASSLAGSNYGYTF
CDR3nt: TGTGCCAGCAGCTTGGCAGGGAGCAACTATGGCTACACCTTC

j_gene: TRBJ2-1
v_gene: TRBV5-4
d_gene: TRBD2
abundance: .
CDR3aa: CASSLVPSGDLNEQFF
CDR3nt: TGTGCCAGCAGCTTGGTTCCTAGCGGGGATTTGAATGAGCAGTTCTTC

j_gene: TRBJ2-7
v_gene: TRBV7-2
d_gene: TRBD2
abundance: .
CDR3aa: CASSLGGGQEQYF
CDR3nt: TGTGCCAGCAGCTTGGGGGGAGGGCAAGAGCAGTACTTC

j_gene: TRBJ2-2
v_gene: TRBV5-1
d_gene: TRBD1
abundance: .
CDR3aa: CASSFFGRGTGIGELFF
CDR3nt: TGCGCCAGCAGCTTTTTTGGTCGCGGGACAGGGATCGGGGAGCTGTTTTTT

j_gene: TRBJ1-2
v_gene: TRBV2
d_gene: TRBD1
abundance: .
CDR3aa: CASSGLRTGQGYTF
CDR3nt: TGTGCCAGCAGTGGACTTAGGACAGGGCAAGGCTACACCTTC

j_gene: TRBJ2-7
v_gene: TRBV5-1
d_gene: TRBD1
abundance: .
CDR3aa: CASSLAGTGGSYEQYF
CDR3nt: TGCGCCAGCAGCTTGGCTGGGACAGGGGGCTCCTACGAGCAGTACTTC

j_gene: TRBJ2-7
v_gene: TRBV30
d_gene: .
abundance: .
CDR3aa: CAWALYYEQYF
CDR3nt: TGTGCCTGGGCCTTGTACTACGAGCAGTACTTC

j_gene: TRBJ1-5
v_gene: TRBV15
d_gene: TRBD1
abundance: .
CDR3aa: CATSRGQGTRLEQHF
CDR3nt: TGTGCCACCAGCAGGGGACAGGGGACCCGGTTGGAACAGCATTTT

j_gene: TRBJ2-7
v_gene: TRBV15
d_gene: TRBD2
abundance: .
CDR3aa: CATSSATSGRTYEQYF
CDR3nt: TGTGCCACCAGCAGCGCAACTAGCGGGAGAACCTACGAGCAGTACTTC

j_gene: TRBJ1-1
v_gene: TRBV5-1
d_gene: TRBD1
abundance: .
CDR3aa: CASSTGQAGTEAFF
CDR3nt: TGCGCCAGCAGCACGGGACAGGCGGGAACTGAAGCTTTCTTT

j_gene: TRBJ2-3
v_gene: TRBV7-8
d_gene: .
abundance: .
CDR3aa: CASTPPGSPDTQYF
CDR3nt: TGTGCCAGCACCCCCCCGGGGAGTCCAGATACGCAGTATTTT

j_gene: TRBJ2-5
v_gene: TRBV28
d_gene: .
abundance: once
CDR3aa: CASSLSRQGSQETQYF
CDR3nt: TGTGCCAGCAGTTTAAGCAGGCAGGGGTCCCAAGAGACCCAGTACTTC

j_gene: TRBJ2-2
v_gene: TRBV2
d_gene: .
abundance: .
CDR3aa: CASSLRDGRGAGELFF
CDR3nt: TGTGCCAGCAGCCTTAGGGACGGGCGGGGCGCCGGGGAGCTGTTTTTT

j_gene: TRBJ2-2
v_gene: TRBV7-9
d_gene: .
abundance: .
CDR3aa: CASSISGRGRTGELFF
CDR3nt: TGTGCCAGCAGCATCTCCGGGCGGGGAAGGACCGGGGAGCTGTTTTTT

j_gene: TRBJ1-5
v_gene: TRBV18
d_gene: TRBD1
abundance: .
CDR3aa: CASSRGGQPQHF
CDR3nt: TGTGCCAGCTCACGAGGGGGCCAGCCCCAGCATTTT

j_gene: TRBJ1-2
v_gene: TRBV5-1
d_gene: .
abundance: .
CDR3aa: CASSSQNYGYTF
CDR3nt: TGCGCCAGCAGTAGTCAGAACTATGGCTACACCTTC

j_gene: TRBJ2-7
v_gene: TRBV15
d_gene: .
abundance: once
CDR3aa: CATSREDDYEQYF
CDR3nt: TGTGCCACCAGCAGAGAGGATGACTACGAGCAGTACTTC

j_gene: TRBJ2-7
v_gene: TRBV30
d_gene: TRBD2
abundance: once
CDR3aa: CAWRQLAGSPVEQYF
CDR3nt: TGTGCCTGGAGGCAACTAGCGGGATCCCCGGTGGAGCAGTACTTC

j_gene: TRBJ1-2
v_gene: TRBV25-1
d_gene: .
abundance: .
CDR3aa: CASWDGLGGYTF
CDR3nt: TGTGCCAGCTGGGACGGCTTAGGGGGCTACACCTTC

j_gene: TRBJ2-7
v_gene: TRBV10-3
d_gene: .
abundance: once
CDR3aa: CAISFGNEQYF
CDR3nt: TGTGCCATCAGTTTTGGGAACGAGCAGTACTTC

j_gene: TRBJ1-3
v_gene: TRBV5-1
d_gene: TRBD1
abundance: few
CDR3aa: CASSPDRGHGNTIYF
CDR3nt: TGCGCCAGCAGTCCCGACAGGGGGCATGGAAACACCATATATTTT

j_gene: TRBJ1-5
v_gene: TRBV6-6
d_gene: TRBD1
abundance: .
CDR3aa: CASSYSTGNQPQHF
CDR3nt: TGTGCCAGCAGTTACTCGACAGGGAATCAGCCCCAGCATTTT

j_gene: TRBJ2-1
v_gene: TRBV5-4
d_gene: .
abundance: .
CDR3aa: CATTPGIHNEQFF
CDR3nt: TGTGCCACCACTCCCGGGATCCACAATGAGCAGTTCTTC

j_gene: TRBJ2-1
v_gene: TRBV14
d_gene: .
abundance: .
CDR3aa: CASSQVSDNEQFF
CDR3nt: TGTGCCAGCAGCCAAGTCTCGGACAATGAGCAGTTCTTC

j_gene: TRBJ2-7
v_gene: TRBV5-1
d_gene: .
abundance: .
CDR3aa: CASSFEQTSYEQYF
CDR3nt: TGCGCCAGCAGCTTTGAGCAGACCTCCTACGAGCAGTACTTC

j_gene: TRBJ1-2
v_gene: TRBV5-1
d_gene: .
abundance: .
CDR3aa: CASSLGQNYGYTF
CDR3nt: TGCGCCAGCAGCTTGGGCCAGAACTATGGCTACACCTTC

j_gene: TRBJ2-5
v_gene: TRBV30
d_gene: TRBD1
abundance: .
CDR3aa: CAWSHRGLYQETQYF
CDR3nt: TGTGCCTGGAGTCACAGGGGGCTGTACCAAGAGACCCAGTACTTC

j_gene: TRBJ2-7
v_gene: TRBV27
d_gene: .
abundance: .
CDR3aa: CASGPGYPHEQYF
CDR3nt: TGTGCCAGCGGCCCAGGGTACCCTCACGAGCAGTACTTC

j_gene: TRBJ2-3
v_gene: TRBV5-1
d_gene: .
abundance: once
CDR3aa: CASSTLGDTQYF
CDR3nt: TGCGCCAGCAGTACCTTGGGGGATACGCAGTATTTT

j_gene: TRBJ2-1
v_gene: TRBV11-2
d_gene: TRBD2
abundance: .
CDR3aa: CASSLGGGRVYNEQFF
CDR3nt: TGTGCCAGCAGCTTAGGTGGCGGGAGGGTCTACAATGAGCAGTTCTTC

j_gene: TRBJ1-1
v_gene: TRBV28
d_gene: .
abundance: .
CDR3aa: CASHDSNTEAFF
CDR3nt: TGTGCCAGCCATGACTCTAACACTGAAGCTTTCTTT

j_gene: TRBJ2-5
v_gene: TRBV28
d_gene: .
abundance: .
CDR3aa: CASTEGGGLQETQYF
CDR3nt: TGTGCCAGCACCGAGGGCGGAGGGCTCCAAGAGACCCAGTACTTC

j_gene: TRBJ1-5
v_gene: TRBV29-1
d_gene: .
abundance: once
CDR3aa: CSVASDSNQPQHF
CDR3nt: TGCAGCGTTGCTAGCGACAGCAATCAGCCCCAGCATTTT

j_gene: TRBJ2-1
v_gene: TRBV27
d_gene: TRBD1
abundance: .
CDR3aa: CASNPLMGQGAYEQFF
CDR3nt: TGTGCCAGCAACCCTCTTATGGGACAGGGGGCATATGAGCAGTTCTTC